The source of this T cell receptor beta chain is a study of control samples from healthy donors and cancer patients. The assay was immunoSEQ multiplex PCR, and TCRdb's table has in-frame clones only and misses some. Of roughly 86,000 clones detected, approximately 95% appear once; the ten largest clones hold approximately 1.5%. Germline-derived CDR1 and CDR2 are LNHDA and SQIVND (reference sequence). Trimming pared 5 bases from V and 1 base from J, leaving 14 bases between. This CDR3 spans 15 amino acids. This TCR was sampled from a woman aged 25 to 39 in good health. Sample: blood. The genes are TRBV19 and TRBJ1-2, with no clear D. The CDR3: CASSFLGRLNYGYTF. CDR3 DNA sequence: TGTGCCAGTAGTTTCTTGGGTCGACTTAACTATGGCTACACCTTC.